Listed below are T cell receptor beta chains from one sample, sequenced in a study of blood T cell repertoires in COVID-19. Generated by immunoSEQ multiplex PCR, the TCRdb table keeps only in-frame clones and is missing some. The sample lists 180,000 or so clones, around 87% occurring once. Source material: peripheral blood. These receptors came from a man aged 35 to 55 with active or convalescent COVID-19. Each CDR3 is given with its conserved first and last residue. The order of the fields is V gene, D gene, clone size, J gene, CDR3 protein, CDR3 DNA. The D gene is left open where the match is weak. The size of a clone is reported for some rows only, either as once, few or many, or as a class for expanded clones.

v_call: TRBV19; d_call: NA; clone_size: NA; j_call: TRBJ1-2; cdr3_aa: CASTDEARYGYTF; cdr3_nt: TGTGCCAGTACTGACGAGGCACGTTATGGCTACACCTTC
v_call: TRBV19; d_call: NA; clone_size: NA; j_call: TRBJ2-3; cdr3_aa: CASRPQTGGTDTQYF; cdr3_nt: TGTGCCAGTAGACCTCAGACAGGTGGCACAGATACGCAGTATTTT
v_call: TRBV5-4; d_call: TRBD2; clone_size: NA; j_call: TRBJ2-3; cdr3_aa: CASSQGTRKSADTQYF; cdr3_nt: TGTGCCAGCAGCCAGGGGACTAGAAAGTCGGCAGATACGCAGTATTTT
v_call: TRBV28; d_call: TRBD1; clone_size: NA; j_call: TRBJ2-2; cdr3_aa: CASSHDRGSGELFF; cdr3_nt: TGTGCCAGCAGCCATGACAGGGGTTCCGGGGAGCTGTTTTTT
v_call: TRBV11-2; d_call: NA; clone_size: NA; j_call: TRBJ1-4; cdr3_aa: CASSLQAPEKLFF; cdr3_nt: TGTGCCAGCAGCTTACAGGCACCCGAAAAACTGTTTTTT
v_call: TRBV19; d_call: TRBD1; clone_size: NA; j_call: TRBJ2-2; cdr3_aa: CASSSRQGMTGELFF; cdr3_nt: TGTGCCAGTAGTTCACGACAGGGAATGACCGGGGAGCTGTTTTTT
v_call: TRBV7-7; d_call: TRBD1; clone_size: NA; j_call: TRBJ1-6; cdr3_aa: CASSRRGDNSPLHF; cdr3_nt: TGTGCTAGCAGCCGCAGGGGGGACAATTCACCCCTCCACTTT
v_call: TRBV7-3; d_call: NA; clone_size: NA; j_call: TRBJ2-3; cdr3_aa: CASSFRWGQGSDTQYF; cdr3_nt: TGTGCCAGCAGCTTCCGGTGGGGGCAGGGGTCAGATACGCAGTATTTT
v_call: TRBV10-3; d_call: TRBD2; clone_size: NA; j_call: TRBJ2-3; cdr3_aa: CAIGRGRLAGEDTQYF; cdr3_nt: TGTGCCATCGGGAGGGGTAGACTAGCGGGTGAGGATACGCAGTATTTT
v_call: TRBV9; d_call: TRBD1; clone_size: NA; j_call: TRBJ1-1; cdr3_aa: CASSVGEGQGARMFDTEAFF; cdr3_nt: TGTGCCAGCAGCGTAGGCGAGGGACAGGGGGCGAGGATGTTCGACACTGAAGCTTTCTTT
v_call: TRBV24-1; d_call: NA; clone_size: NA; j_call: TRBJ2-7; cdr3_aa: CATSDGRAYEQYF; cdr3_nt: TGTGCCACCAGTGATGGGAGAGCCTACGAGCAGTACTTC
v_call: TRBV7-9; d_call: NA; clone_size: NA; j_call: TRBJ2-1; cdr3_aa: CASSLRGVPGDEQFF; cdr3_nt: TGTGCCAGCAGCTTGCGGGGTGTTCCGGGTGATGAGCAGTTCTTC
v_call: TRBV4-1; d_call: NA; clone_size: NA; j_call: TRBJ2-2; cdr3_aa: CASSQEVAQNTGELFF; cdr3_nt: TGCGCCAGCAGCCAAGAAGTTGCACAGAACACCGGGGAGCTGTTTTTT
v_call: TRBV18; d_call: TRBD1; clone_size: NA; j_call: TRBJ1-1; cdr3_aa: CASSGTVNTEAFF; cdr3_nt: TGTGCCAGCTCTGGGACAGTGAACACTGAAGCTTTCTTT
v_call: TRBV6-5; d_call: NA; clone_size: NA; j_call: TRBJ1-1; cdr3_aa: CASSFATEEAFF; cdr3_nt: TGTGCCAGCAGTTTCGCGACAGAAGAAGCTTTCTTT
v_call: TRBV5-1; d_call: TRBD1; clone_size: NA; j_call: TRBJ2-1; cdr3_aa: CASSHQGQGAEEQFF; cdr3_nt: TGCGCCAGCAGCCATCAAGGACAGGGGGCGGAGGAGCAGTTCTTC
v_call: TRBV7-2; d_call: TRBD2; clone_size: NA; j_call: TRBJ2-1; cdr3_aa: CASSPTSGEYNEQFF; cdr3_nt: TGTGCCAGCAGTCCGACTAGCGGGGAGTACAATGAGCAGTTCTTC
v_call: TRBV28; d_call: TRBD2; clone_size: NA; j_call: TRBJ2-7; cdr3_aa: CASSPASGGTYEQYF; cdr3_nt: TGTGCCAGCAGTCCGGCTAGCGGGGGGACCTACGAGCAGTACTTC
v_call: TRBV4-1; d_call: NA; clone_size: NA; j_call: TRBJ2-1; cdr3_aa: CASSPLQGFPSYNEQFF; cdr3_nt: TGCGCCAGCAGCCCGTTACAGGGTTTTCCTTCCTACAATGAGCAGTTCTTC
v_call: TRBV28; d_call: TRBD1; clone_size: NA; j_call: TRBJ1-2; cdr3_aa: CASSSRTGGHYGYTF; cdr3_nt: TGTGCCAGCAGTTCACGGACAGGGGGCCACTATGGCTACACCTTC
v_call: TRBV5-1; d_call: TRBD1; clone_size: NA; j_call: TRBJ1-1; cdr3_aa: CASSFGQVNTEAFF; cdr3_nt: TGCGCCAGCAGCTTCGGACAGGTTAACACTGAAGCTTTCTTT
v_call: TRBV2; d_call: TRBD2; clone_size: NA; j_call: TRBJ2-1; cdr3_aa: CASSDPGLAGSYNEQFF; cdr3_nt: TGTGCCAGCAGTGATCCGGGACTAGCGGGCTCCTACAATGAGCAGTTCTTC
v_call: TRBV9; d_call: TRBD1; clone_size: NA; j_call: TRBJ1-5; cdr3_aa: CASSQTGSDNQPQHF; cdr3_nt: TGTGCCAGCAGTCAGACAGGGTCTGACAATCAGCCCCAGCATTTT
v_call: TRBV14; d_call: NA; clone_size: NA; j_call: TRBJ1-1; cdr3_aa: CASSQAGGPRAEAFF; cdr3_nt: TGTGCCAGCAGCCAAGCGGGAGGGCCTAGGGCTGAAGCTTTCTTT
v_call: TRBV18; d_call: NA; clone_size: NA; j_call: TRBJ2-5; cdr3_aa: CASSPPGGETQYF; cdr3_nt: TGTGCCAGCTCACCCCCGGGTGGGGAGACCCAGTACTTC
v_call: TRBV4-1; d_call: NA; clone_size: NA; j_call: TRBJ2-7; cdr3_aa: CASSPHGISSSYEQYF; cdr3_nt: TGCGCCAGCAGCCCCCACGGTATAAGTAGCTCCTACGAGCAGTACTTC
v_call: TRBV19; d_call: NA; clone_size: NA; j_call: TRBJ1-1; cdr3_aa: CASSPQGQLNTEAFF; cdr3_nt: TGTGCCAGTAGTCCACAAGGACAGCTGAACACTGAAGCTTTCTTT
v_call: TRBV4-3; d_call: TRBD1; clone_size: NA; j_call: TRBJ1-2; cdr3_aa: CASSQDSGQGNYGYTF; cdr3_nt: TGCGCCAGCAGCCAAGATTCGGGACAGGGAAACTATGGCTACACCTTC
v_call: TRBV28; d_call: NA; clone_size: NA; j_call: TRBJ1-1; cdr3_aa: CASSQGRRVNTEAFF; cdr3_nt: TGTGCCAGCAGTCAAGGGCGGAGGGTCAACACTGAAGCTTTCTTT
v_call: TRBV11-2; d_call: TRBD1; clone_size: NA; j_call: TRBJ1-2; cdr3_aa: CASSPSRGTGESYGYTF; cdr3_nt: TGTGCCAGCAGCCCAAGTCGGGGGACAGGGGAGAGCTATGGCTACACCTTC
v_call: TRBV5-4; d_call: TRBD1; clone_size: NA; j_call: TRBJ1-6; cdr3_aa: CASRRLGQDNSPLHF; cdr3_nt: TGTGCCAGCAGGCGCCTCGGACAGGATAATTCACCCCTCCACTTT
v_call: TRBV18; d_call: TRBD1; clone_size: few; j_call: TRBJ1-2; cdr3_aa: CASSPGTGSVYTF; cdr3_nt: TGTGCCAGCTCCCCCGGGACAGGGTCCGTCTACACCTTC
v_call: TRBV5-8; d_call: NA; clone_size: NA; j_call: TRBJ1-1; cdr3_aa: CASTTQGYTEAFF; cdr3_nt: TGTGCCAGCACTACGCAGGGATACACTGAAGCTTTCTTT
v_call: TRBV2; d_call: NA; clone_size: NA; j_call: TRBJ1-5; cdr3_aa: CASSPTRGNQPQHF; cdr3_nt: TGTGCCAGCAGTCCGACAAGGGGGAATCAGCCCCAGCATTTT
v_call: TRBV28; d_call: TRBD1; clone_size: NA; j_call: TRBJ1-3; cdr3_aa: CASRRTGVGNTIYF; cdr3_nt: TGTGCCAGCAGAAGGACAGGGGTTGGAAACACCATATATTTT
v_call: TRBV6-5; d_call: TRBD2; clone_size: NA; j_call: TRBJ2-7; cdr3_aa: CASSYSLAGGGYEQYF; cdr3_nt: TGTGCCAGCAGTTACTCTCTAGCGGGGGGAGGCTACGAGCAGTACTTC
v_call: TRBV3-1/TRBV3-2; d_call: TRBD2; clone_size: NA; j_call: TRBJ2-1; cdr3_aa: CASSLRISGRLSYNEQFF; cdr3_nt: TGTGCCAGCAGCCTAAGAATTAGCGGGCGACTCTCCTACAATGAGCAGTTCTTC
v_call: TRBV5-1; d_call: NA; clone_size: NA; j_call: TRBJ2-3; cdr3_aa: CASSLERRHTDTQYF; cdr3_nt: TGCGCCAGCAGCTTGGAACGTCGACACACAGATACGCAGTATTTT
v_call: TRBV28; d_call: TRBD1; clone_size: NA; j_call: TRBJ1-5; cdr3_aa: CASSLGDRERQPQHF; cdr3_nt: TGTGCCAGCAGTTTAGGGGACAGGGAACGTCAGCCCCAGCATTTT
v_call: TRBV5-1; d_call: TRBD1; clone_size: NA; j_call: TRBJ1-2; cdr3_aa: CASSLGQGAGGYTF; cdr3_nt: TGCGCCAGCAGCTTGGGACAGGGGGCCGGTGGCTACACCTTC
v_call: TRBV2; d_call: TRBD1; clone_size: few; j_call: TRBJ2-5; cdr3_aa: CASAYDRAGETQYF; cdr3_nt: TGTGCCAGCGCATACGACAGGGCGGGAGAGACCCAGTACTTC
v_call: TRBV7-3; d_call: NA; clone_size: NA; j_call: TRBJ2-3; cdr3_aa: CASSGRLGAQYF; cdr3_nt: TGTGCCAGCAGCGGTCGACTAGGGGCGCAGTATTTT
v_call: TRBV28; d_call: NA; clone_size: NA; j_call: TRBJ1-2; cdr3_aa: CASSLSAGFYGYTF; cdr3_nt: TGTGCCAGCAGTTTAAGTGCAGGGTTCTATGGCTACACCTTC
v_call: TRBV28; d_call: TRBD2; clone_size: NA; j_call: TRBJ2-7; cdr3_aa: CASSPHSGGANEQYF; cdr3_nt: TGTGCCAGCAGTCCTCACAGCGGGGGGGCTAACGAGCAGTACTTC
v_call: TRBV3-1/TRBV3-2; d_call: TRBD2; clone_size: NA; j_call: TRBJ2-2; cdr3_aa: CASSQDLAGTNTGELFF; cdr3_nt: TGTGCCAGCAGCCAAGATCTAGCGGGAACGAACACCGGGGAGCTGTTTTTT
v_call: TRBV24-1; d_call: NA; clone_size: NA; j_call: TRBJ1-1; cdr3_aa: CATSDAGQLNTEAFF; cdr3_nt: TGTGCCACCAGTGATGCCGGACAGTTGAACACTGAAGCTTTCTTT
v_call: TRBV7-9; d_call: TRBD2; clone_size: NA; j_call: TRBJ2-5; cdr3_aa: CASSFGTSLAARYQETQYF; cdr3_nt: TGTGCCAGCAGCTTCGGCACTTCACTAGCGGCTAGGTACCAAGAGACCCAGTACTTC
v_call: TRBV7-9; d_call: NA; clone_size: NA; j_call: TRBJ1-5; cdr3_aa: CASSSQDQPQHF; cdr3_nt: TGTGCCAGCAGCTCTCAGGATCAGCCCCAGCATTTT
v_call: TRBV5-1; d_call: NA; clone_size: NA; j_call: TRBJ2-1; cdr3_aa: CASSLDATYNEQFF; cdr3_nt: TGCGCCAGCAGCTTGGACGCTACCTACAATGAGCAGTTCTTC
v_call: TRBV7-8; d_call: TRBD1; clone_size: NA; j_call: TRBJ1-5; cdr3_aa: CASSPREAGGFQPQHF; cdr3_nt: TGTGCCAGCAGCCCTCGAGAGGCAGGGGGGTTCCAGCCCCAGCATTTT
v_call: TRBV5-1; d_call: TRBD2; clone_size: NA; j_call: TRBJ2-7; cdr3_aa: CASSLTSGLYEQYF; cdr3_nt: TGCGCCAGCAGCTTGACTAGCGGTTTATACGAGCAGTACTTC
v_call: TRBV3-1/TRBV3-2; d_call: NA; clone_size: NA; j_call: TRBJ1-4; cdr3_aa: CASSHTRDPNEKLFF; cdr3_nt: TGTGCCAGCAGCCATACGAGGGATCCGAATGAAAAACTGTTTTTT
v_call: TRBV19; d_call: TRBD1; clone_size: NA; j_call: TRBJ1-1; cdr3_aa: CASSKGQQMNTEAFF; cdr3_nt: TGTGCCAGTAGTAAGGGACAGCAAATGAACACTGAAGCTTTCTTT